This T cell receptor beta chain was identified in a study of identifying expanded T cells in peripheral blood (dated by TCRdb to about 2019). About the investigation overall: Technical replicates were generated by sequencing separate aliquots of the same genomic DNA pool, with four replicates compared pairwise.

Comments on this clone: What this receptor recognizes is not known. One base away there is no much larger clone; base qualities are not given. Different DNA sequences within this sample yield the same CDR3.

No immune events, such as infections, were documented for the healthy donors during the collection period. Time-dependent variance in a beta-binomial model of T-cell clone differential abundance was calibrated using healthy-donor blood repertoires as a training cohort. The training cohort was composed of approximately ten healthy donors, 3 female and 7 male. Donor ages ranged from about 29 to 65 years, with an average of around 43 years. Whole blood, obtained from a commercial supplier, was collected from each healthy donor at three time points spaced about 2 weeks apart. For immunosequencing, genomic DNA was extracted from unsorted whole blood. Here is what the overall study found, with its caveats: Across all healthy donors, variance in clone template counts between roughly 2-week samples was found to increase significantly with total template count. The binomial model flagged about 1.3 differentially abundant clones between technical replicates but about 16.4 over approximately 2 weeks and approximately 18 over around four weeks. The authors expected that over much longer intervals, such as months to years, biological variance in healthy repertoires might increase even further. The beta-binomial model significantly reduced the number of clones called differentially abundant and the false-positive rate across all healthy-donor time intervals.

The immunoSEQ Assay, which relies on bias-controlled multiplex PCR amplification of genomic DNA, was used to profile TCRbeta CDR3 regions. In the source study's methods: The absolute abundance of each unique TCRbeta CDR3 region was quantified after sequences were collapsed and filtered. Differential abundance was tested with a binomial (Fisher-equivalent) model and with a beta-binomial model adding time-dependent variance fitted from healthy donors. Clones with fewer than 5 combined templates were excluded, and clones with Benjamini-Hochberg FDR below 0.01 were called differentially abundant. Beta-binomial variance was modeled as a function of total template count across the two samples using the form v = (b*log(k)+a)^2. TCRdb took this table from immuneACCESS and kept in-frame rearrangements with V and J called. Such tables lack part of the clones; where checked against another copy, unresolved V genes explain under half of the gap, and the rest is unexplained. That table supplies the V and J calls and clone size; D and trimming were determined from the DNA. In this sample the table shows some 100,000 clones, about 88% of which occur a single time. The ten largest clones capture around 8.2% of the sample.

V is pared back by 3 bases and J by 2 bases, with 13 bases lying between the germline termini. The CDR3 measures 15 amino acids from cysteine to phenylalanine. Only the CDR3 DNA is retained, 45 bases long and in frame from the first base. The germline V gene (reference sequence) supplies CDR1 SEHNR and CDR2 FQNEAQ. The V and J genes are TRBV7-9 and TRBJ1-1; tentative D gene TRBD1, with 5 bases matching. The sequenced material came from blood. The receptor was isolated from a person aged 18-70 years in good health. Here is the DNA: TGTGCCAGCAGCTTTTCGGGGACGGTAAACACTGAAGCTTTCTTT. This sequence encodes CASSFSGTVNTEAFF. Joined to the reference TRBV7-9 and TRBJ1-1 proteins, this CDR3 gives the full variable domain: DTGVSQNPRHKITKRGQNVTFRCDPISEHNRLYWYRQTLGQGPEFLTYFQNEAQLEKSRLLSDRFSAERPKGSFSTLEIQRTEQGDSAMYLCASSFSGTVNTEAFFGQGTRLTVV.